This TCR beta chain is drawn from a study of CD8+ T cells in alopecia areata. Overall study: Treatment of the treated patients consisted of oral tofacitinib, 5 to 10 mg twice daily. Study-wide points: Within the top 100, expanded CD8+ clones significantly decreased with tofacitinib, as did scalp clonality. Having just one nonresponder leaves the connection between baseline CD8+ expansion and response unresolved.

Concerning this clone itself: Its antigen is currently unknown.

The treatment was: oral pan-JAK inhibitor, 5-10 mg twice daily. It was from alopecia areata patients that lesional scalp punch biopsies and peripheral blood were collected. RNA, once extracted, was reverse transcribed into cDNA for use as the sequencing template. Sequenced by immunoSEQ multiplex PCR; TCRdb stores in-frame clones only, minus some. The sample yields roughly 100,000 clones, 55% to 70% seen once. The V and J ends lost 5 bases and 1 base, in that order; junction bases with no gene match: 2. CDR3 length equals 15 residues. From germline, CDR1 is MNHEY and CDR2 SVGAGI. The rearrangement links TRBV6-5 to TRBJ2-5; TRBD2 aligns across 12 bases. The receptor's source is a human donor with alopecia areata. The sample in question was CD8+ T cells sorted from blood, obtained at week 56, from a patient treated with tofacitinib. The CDR3 reads CASSRTSGIQETQYF. The CDR3 DNA reads as TGTGCCAGCAGTAGGACTAGCGGGATCCAAGAGACCCAGTACTTC.